These 24 T cell receptor beta chains were all obtained from the same sample, sequenced in a study of cytomegalovirus exposure and HLA in healthy donors. Data came from immunoSEQ multiplex PCR; TCRdb stores just in-frame clones and leaves some out. This repertoire shows around 140,000 clones, more than 75% found once; its top ten account for 8.7%. What was sequenced was PBMCs. The receptors originated from a man aged 18 to 30 in good health and CMV-seropositive.

This chain joins TRBV7-2 and TRBJ1-5, with D possibly TRBD1 on 5 matching bases. Germline lookup yields CDR1 SGHTA and CDR2 FQGNSA. The CDR3 has 15 residues. V was trimmed by 1 base and J by 1 base, leaving 8 bases between them. The CDR3 loop is CASSLGTRSNQPQHF. Here the CDR3 DNA reads TGTGCCAGCAGCTTAGGGACACGGAGCAATCAGCCCCAGCATTTT. Using reference TRBV7-2 and TRBJ1-5 for the parts outside the CDR3, the full variable domain is GAGVSQSPSNKVTEKGKDVELRCDPISGHTALYWYRQSLGQGLEFLIYFQGNSAPDKSGLPSDRFSAERTGGSVSTLTIQRTQQEDSAVYLCASSLGTRSNQPQHFGDGTRLSIL.

Many counts were recorded for this clone. The chain has TRBV5-1 and TRBJ2-2; 8 nucleotides match TRBD1. The CDR3 runs 15 residues. V trimming: 3 bases; J trimming: 5 bases; junction bases outside the gene matches: 6. Germline assignment: CDR1 SGHRS and CDR2 YFSETQ. CDR3 amino acids: CASSSGTGRTGELFF. The CDR3 nucleotides read TGCGCCAGCAGCTCTGGGACAGGTCGGACCGGGGAGCTGTTTTTT. Full variable domain (remainder filled in from reference TRBV5-1 and TRBJ2-2): KAGVTQTPRYLIKTRGQQVTLSCSPISGHRSVSWYQQTPGQGLQFLFEYFSETQRNKGNFPGRFSGRQFSNSRSEMNVSTLELGDSALYLCASSSGTGRTGELFFGEGSRLTVL.

The rearrangement links TRBV18 to TRBJ2-1, with 7 nucleotides matching TRBD1. The CDR3 consists of 12 residues. Germline CDR1 KGHSH, CDR2 LQKENI. V lost 4 bases and J lost 15; bases outside the gene matches: 9. In DNA form, the CDR3 reads TGTGCCAGCTCACGTTTTGACAGGGAGTGGTTCTTC. Encoded protein: CASSRFDREWFF.

The chain uses TRBV6-6 and TRBJ2-7; TRBD2 agrees at 10 bases. V dropped 9 bases and J dropped 5; count of bases not matched to a gene: 7. This CDR3 contains 13 residues. CDR1 is MNHNY, CDR2 SVGAGI, per germline (reference sequence). The CDR3, as DNA: TGTGCCAGTGTGGCGGGACTAGCGAACGAGCAGTACTTC. Encoded protein: CASVAGLANEQYF.

The V call is TRBV4-2, the J call TRBJ2-7; 13 positions match TRBD2. Germline loops: CDR1 LGHNA, CDR2 YNFKEQ. CDR3 length: 15 amino acids. The trim removed 1 base at V and 4 bases at J, leaving 1 base unmatched. CDR3 sequence: CASSQGLAGGYEQYF. DNA of the CDR3: TGTGCCAGCAGCCAAGGACTAGCGGGGGGTTACGAGCAGTACTTC.

The genes are TRBV27 and TRBJ1-5, with D perhaps matching TRBD1 (5 bases). This CDR3 region has 12 residues. With 6 bases removed from V and 4 bases from J, the gap between germline ends came to 7 bases. CDR1 is MNHEY, CDR2 SMNVEV, per germline (reference sequence). CDR3 sequence (DNA): TGTGCCAGCAGAAACAGGAATCAGCCCCAGCATTTT. Protein: CASRNRNQPQHF.

The count of this clone is one. The chain carries TRBV19 and TRBJ2-7; tentatively, D is TRBD2 (5 bases). Trimming removed 8 bases at V and 5 bases at J, with 28 bases between. Germline loops: CDR1 LNHDA, CDR2 SQIVND (reference sequence). The CDR3 extends over 17 amino acids. The CDR3 loop is CASYRKLVLEKADEQYF. CDR3 DNA: TGTGCCAGTTACCGGAAACTTGTTCTTGAAAAAGCGGACGAGCAGTACTTC.

This sequence joins TRBV6-5 and TRBJ2-2, with 12 bases lining up with TRBD2. The V gene end was trimmed by 7 bases and the J gene end by 9 bases; junction bases not matched to a gene: 6. The germline gives CDR1 MNHEY, CDR2 SVGAGI. The CDR3 consists of 14 residues. The CDR3 DNA follows: TGTGCCAGCATCCCTAGCGGGGGGGCAAGGGAGCTGTTTTTT. This codes for CASIPSGGARELFF.

A single count supports this clone. The chain joins TRBV27 to TRBJ2-7, with D possibly TRBD2 on 5 matching bases. The CDR3 is 16 residues long. CDR1 and CDR2 (germline): MNHEY, SMNVEV (reference sequence). V lost 3 bases and J lost 3, with 18 bases in between. The CDR3: CASSLRASPVIYEQYF. The CDR3 DNA follows: TGTGCCAGCAGTTTGAGGGCATCTCCCGTAATCTACGAGCAGTACTTC.

The V and J genes are TRBV13 and TRBJ2-7, with TRBD1 identical over 7 bases. Germline V CDR1 and CDR2: PRHDT, FYEKMQ (reference sequence). Trimming cost V 0 bases and J 5 bases; bases outside gene matches: 7. The CDR3 is made up of 15 amino acids. The CDR3 protein is CASSLGLYRGNEQYF. The CDR3 nucleotides are TGTGCCAGCAGCTTAGGCCTCTACAGGGGCAACGAGCAGTACTTC.

The chain employs TRBV4-1 and TRBJ2-7, with D maybe TRBD1 (6 bases). CDR1 and CDR2 (germline): MGHRA, YSYEKL. Trimming took 4 bases from V and 5 from J, leaving 18 bases between them. The CDR3 is 15 amino acids. The CDR3 here is CASSPRGRQEHEQYF. In DNA form, the CDR3 reads TGCGCCAGCAGCCCAAGAGGGCGACAGGAGCACGAGCAGTACTTC.

The chain has TRBV27 and TRBJ2-7; D perhaps matches TRBD2 (5 bases). There are 15 residues in the CDR3. Germline CDR1 reads MNHEY; CDR2 reads SMNVEV (reference sequence). The V and J ends lost 5 bases and 4 bases respectively, with 18 bases between them. The CDR3 DNA sequence: TGTGCCAGCAGTGGGAAGGCGGGCTCCGCGTACGAGCAGTACTTC. It specifies CASSGKAGSAYEQYF.

The rearrangement joins TRBV5-4 to TRBJ2-7, with a weak D call TRBD1 (5 bases). The CDR3 consists of 14 residues. Germline assignment: CDR1 SGHNT and CDR2 YYREEE (reference sequence). The V and J ends lost 1 base and 2 bases respectively, with 10 bases between them. The CDR3 region is CASSLKGLAYEQYF. DNA for the CDR3: TGTGCCAGCAGCTTGAAGGGGTTGGCCTACGAGCAGTACTTC.

The chain links TRBV6-5 to TRBJ2-1; D might be TRBD2 (5 bases). Germline V gene data show CDR1 as MNHEY and CDR2 as SVGAGI. CDR3 length equals 14 residues. V dropped 3 bases and J dropped 5 bases, with 11 bases sitting between them. The CDR3 reads CASSYRSGDNEQFF. Here the CDR3 DNA reads TGTGCCAGCAGTTATCGGAGCGGTGACAATGAGCAGTTCTTC.

The chain employs TRBV10-3 and TRBJ1-5, with a possible D match to TRBD1 (6 bases). V lost 4 bases to trimming and J lost 7 bases, with 11 bases between them. The CDR3 is 13 amino acids. CDR1 ENHRY and CDR2 SYGVKD come from the germline V gene. The DNA for the CDR3 is TGTGCCATCAGTGGGACAGCCCAACAGCCCCAGCATTTT. It yields the protein CAISGTAQQPQHF.

This chain links TRBV2 with TRBJ1-2; tentatively, D is TRBD1 (5 bases). V lost 6 bases and J 6 bases, leaving 8 bases between the germline ends. The germline V gene encodes CDR1 SNHLY and CDR2 FYNNEI. This CDR3 is 11 amino acids long. In DNA form, the CDR3 reads TGTGCCAGCAGCGCAGGGAATGGCTACACCTTC. This sequence encodes CASSAGNGYTF.

This clone has a handful of counts. The chain links TRBV28 to TRBJ2-7, with D possibly matching TRBD2 (5 bases). CDR3 length: 14 residues. V was cut by 3 bases and J by 6 bases, with 15 bases left in between. CDR1 and CDR2 (germline): MDHEN, SYDVKM. CDR3 protein: CASSLTSIRGEQYF. Here the CDR3 DNA reads TGTGCCAGCAGTTTGACATCCATCCGGGGCGAGCAGTACTTC. The full variable domain, its missing parts supplied by reference TRBV28 and TRBJ2-7, is DVKVTQSSRYLVKRTGEKVFLECVQDMDHENMFWYRQDPGLGLRLIYFSYDVKMKEKGDIPEGYSVSREKKERFSLILESASTNQTSMYLCASSLTSIRGEQYFGPGTRLTVT.

This clone was seen just once. The chain uses TRBV7-9 and TRBJ2-3, with 10 bases that match TRBD2. V lost 3 bases, J lost 5 bases, and 8 bases stayed unmatched. Germline V gene lookup returns CDR1 SEHNR and CDR2 FQNEAQ (reference sequence). This CDR3 spans 16 amino acids. The CDR3 nucleotides read TGTGCCAGCAGCTTTAGAAGCGGGGGGGCCGAAGATACGCAGTATTTT. Its protein is CASSFRSGGAEDTQYF.

J is TRBJ1-1 and V is TRBV30; D remains unclear. Trimming left V 1 base short and J 7 bases short, with 13 bases between. The CDR3 is 13 amino acids. CDR1 and CDR2 (germline): GTSNPN, SVGIG (reference sequence). The CDR3 loop is CAWSAPGEYEAFF. CDR3 nucleotides: TGTGCCTGGAGTGCCCCCGGGGAATATGAAGCTTTCTTT. The full variable domain, with the rest looked up from reference TRBV30 and TRBJ1-1, is SQTIHQWPATLVQPVGSPLSLECTVEGTSNPNLYWYRQAAGRGLQLLFYSVGIGQISSEVPQNLSASRPQDRQFILSSKKLLLSDSGFYLCAWSAPGEYEAFFGQGTRLTVV.

This rearrangement joins TRBV7-9 to TRBJ1-2, with 7 bases lining up with TRBD1. J was trimmed by 5 bases and V by 0 bases; bases with no gene match: 6. The germline V gene has CDR1 SEHNR and CDR2 FQNEAQ (reference sequence). The CDR3 sequence is 15 residues long. CDR3 in amino acids: CASSLAGGAMYGYTF. CDR3 nucleotide sequence: TGTGCCAGCAGCTTAGCAGGGGGCGCTATGTATGGCTACACCTTC.

The V call is TRBV11-3, the J call TRBJ1-1; D possibly corresponds to TRBD1 (5 bases). The V gene's germline CDR1 is SGHNT and CDR2 YENEEA. This CDR3 comprises 14 residues. V lost 2 bases and J 5 bases, leaving 12 bases between the germline ends. The CDR3 DNA is TGTGCCAGCAGCTTATTCGGGGGTCGGACTGAAGCTTTCTTT. It encodes CASSLFGGRTEAFF.

This chain links TRBV28 with TRBJ1-1; tentatively, D is TRBD1 (5 bases). The V gene lost 3 bases and the J gene lost 8 bases, with 10 bases spanning the gap. The CDR3 loop spans 12 amino acids. Germline values: CDR1 MDHEN, CDR2 SYDVKM. The CDR3 nucleotides read TGTGCCAGCAGTTTCTGGACAAAAGAAGCTTTCTTT. Its protein product is CASSFWTKEAFF. Full variable domain (rest looked up from reference TRBV28 and TRBJ1-1): DVKVTQSSRYLVKRTGEKVFLECVQDMDHENMFWYRQDPGLGLRLIYFSYDVKMKEKGDIPEGYSVSREKKERFSLILESASTNQTSMYLCASSFWTKEAFFGQGTRLTVV.

The chain combines TRBV10-3 with TRBJ1-2; D uncertain. Germline V CDR1 and CDR2: ENHRY, SYGVKD. The CDR3 runs to 14 residues. Deletions cut 6 bases from V and 0 bases from J, with 11 bases between. CDR3 sequence reads: CAISPEWSNYGYTF. CDR3 sequence (DNA): TGTGCCATCAGCCCTGAGTGGTCTAACTATGGCTACACCTTC.

The V call is TRBV19, the J call TRBJ2-1; 9 nucleotides line up with TRBD2. The CDR3 is 17 residues long. In germline, CDR1 is LNHDA, CDR2 SQIVND (reference sequence). Trimming at V came to 8 bases and at J to 1 base, leaving 12 bases not matched to a gene. The DNA for the CDR3 is TGTGCCAGTTCTGGACTAGCGAGCCCAGGTTCCTACAATGAGCAGTTCTTC. Its translation: CASSGLASPGSYNEQFF.